This T cell receptor (beta chain) comes out of a study of T cell responses to AZD1222 COVID-19 vaccine. Points on this clone: The antigen is unknown.

Sequencing was performed with immunoSEQ multiplex PCR; in TCRdb, only in-frame clones are kept and a portion is missing. Of over 40,000 clones listed, roughly 80% are singletons. This CDR3 spans 14 amino acids. Germline CDR1 reads MNHEY; CDR2 reads SVGAGI. The V segment lost 5 bases and the J segment 3 bases; nucleotides outside the gene matches: 4. Study results and limitations: Spike-specific TCR breadth and depth were elevated following two AZD1222 doses. With dominance at 160-218 and 743-854, vaccine-associated CD4 TCRs spanned spike. Sampling captured repertoires only after the peak T cell response. A mostly white British donor set with more females was recruited, and clonal diversity was possibly underestimated.

This chain connects TRBV6-5 to TRBJ2-5; 9 bases are shared with TRBD1. The TCR sequence derives from an adult in good health. Sequencing used peripheral blood, obtained on day 0 of AZD1222 vaccination. Here the CDR3 reads CASSTGTGKETQYF. Written as DNA, the CDR3 is TGTGCCAGCAGTACCGGGACAGGGAAAGAGACCCAGTACTTC.